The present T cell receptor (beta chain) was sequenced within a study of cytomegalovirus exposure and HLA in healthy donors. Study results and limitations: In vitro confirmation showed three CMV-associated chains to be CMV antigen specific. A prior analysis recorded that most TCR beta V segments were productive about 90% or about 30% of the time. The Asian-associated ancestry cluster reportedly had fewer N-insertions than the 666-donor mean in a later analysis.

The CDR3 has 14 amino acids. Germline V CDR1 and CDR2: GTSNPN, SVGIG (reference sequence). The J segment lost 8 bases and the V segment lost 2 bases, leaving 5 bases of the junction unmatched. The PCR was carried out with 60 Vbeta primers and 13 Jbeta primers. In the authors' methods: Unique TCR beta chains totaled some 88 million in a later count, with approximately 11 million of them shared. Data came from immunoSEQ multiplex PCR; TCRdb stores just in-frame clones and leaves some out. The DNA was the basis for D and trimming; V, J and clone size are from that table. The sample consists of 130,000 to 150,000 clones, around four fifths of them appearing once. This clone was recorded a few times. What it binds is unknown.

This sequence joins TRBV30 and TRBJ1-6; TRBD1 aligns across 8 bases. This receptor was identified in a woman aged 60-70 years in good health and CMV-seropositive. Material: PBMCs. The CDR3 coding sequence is TGTGCCTGGAGTCTCAGGACAGGGTATTCACCCCTCCACTTT. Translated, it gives CAWSLRTGYSPLHF.